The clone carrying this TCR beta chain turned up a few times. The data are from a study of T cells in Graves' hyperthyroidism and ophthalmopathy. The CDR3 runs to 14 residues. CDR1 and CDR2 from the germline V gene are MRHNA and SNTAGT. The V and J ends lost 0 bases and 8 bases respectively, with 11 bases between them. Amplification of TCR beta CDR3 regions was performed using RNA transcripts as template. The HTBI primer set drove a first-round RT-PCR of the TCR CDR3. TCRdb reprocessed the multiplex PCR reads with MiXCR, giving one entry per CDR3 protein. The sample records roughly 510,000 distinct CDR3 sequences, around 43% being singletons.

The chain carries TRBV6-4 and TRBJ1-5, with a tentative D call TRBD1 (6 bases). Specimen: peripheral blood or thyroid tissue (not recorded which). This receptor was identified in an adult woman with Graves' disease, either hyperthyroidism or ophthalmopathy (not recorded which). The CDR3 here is CASSDSGGKEPQHF. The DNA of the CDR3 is TGTGCCAGCAGTGACTCTGGGGGCAAGGAGCCCCAGCATTTT.